There are many counts of the clone carrying this TCR beta chain. The antigen remains undetermined. The sample belongs to a study of early T cells in non-severe SARS-CoV-2 infection. Study in general: Bulk RNA taken from unsorted whole blood was sequenced, leaving chains unpaired.

The germline V gene has CDR1 SGHRS and CDR2 YFSETQ. The CDR3 contains 12 residues. Trimming stripped 0 bases from V and 12 bases from J, with 7 bases between. Unique molecular identifiers (one per individual cDNA molecule) were attached. A single record per CDR3 protein comes from TCRdb applying MiXCR to the 5' RACE reads. This table holds 40,000 to 55,000 distinct CDR3 sequences, less than 8.5% found once. Study-wide results and limits: Matching results from VDJdb favored anti-spike CD8 responses, leaving private and CD4 specificities undetected.

The chain combines TRBV5-1 with TRBJ2-6; D is unresolved. The sequence was obtained from an adult who was a healthcare worker with PCR-confirmed SARS-CoV-2 infection or an uninfected control (not recorded which). Sequencing input: whole blood. The CDR3 reads CASSLEKGVLTF. The DNA of the CDR3 is TGCGCCAGCAGCTTGGAAAAGGGCGTCCTGACTTTC. The whole variable domain, remainder taken from reference TRBV5-1 and TRBJ2-6, is KAGVTQTPRYLIKTRGQQVTLSCSPISGHRSVSWYQQTPGQGLQFLFEYFSETQRNKGNFPGRFSGRQFSNSRSEMNVSTLELGDSALYLCASSLEKGVLTFGAGSRLTVL.